This note documents a single T cell receptor (beta chain) sequence. The data are from a study of blood T cell repertoires in COVID-19. Original processing notes: Estimation of nucleated cell counts relied on the amplification of reference gene primers. Produced via immunoSEQ multiplex PCR; TCRdb's table is partial and in-frame only. Clone size and V and J calls were adopted from that table, with D and trimming inferred from the DNA. The top ten hold more than 5.5% of the sample, which has some 100,000 clones, approximately 86% seen once. V was clipped by 1 base and J by 5 bases, with 18 bases between them. Germline-derived CDR1 and CDR2 are SGHNT and YENEEA. The CDR3 runs to 17 residues.

The chain uses TRBV11-3 and TRBJ2-1; D is possibly TRBD1 (6 bases). The sequence derives from a woman aged 60-75 years with acute or convalescent COVID-19. The sample comprised peripheral blood. The CDR3 DNA sequence: TGTGCCAGCAGCTTAGTGGGTCCTTCTAAGGGGGACAATGAGCAGTTCTTC. As protein: CASSLVGPSKGDNEQFF.